The 19 T cell receptor beta chains presented below share a single source sample, sequenced in a study of blood T cells in healthy people across ages. Then a second PCR, running about 7 to 11 cycles, was carried out with a sample-barcoded 5' primer and a J-beta primer mix. TCRdb passed the 5' RACE reads through MiXCR, listing each CDR3 protein once. The top ten clones hold 15% to 20% of a sample with around 800,000 distinct CDR3 sequences, about 45% of them seen once. Sequencing used blood. These receptor sequences come from an elderly man in good health.

V is TRBV11-3 and J is TRBJ2-1, with 14 bases that match TRBD2. CDR1 is SGHNT, CDR2 YENEEA, per germline. The CDR3 totals 19 residues. After removal of 6 bases from V and 7 bases from J, the junction contained 17 bases not matched to a gene. The CDR3 reads CASRTYPGLAGADGNEQFF. DNA for the CDR3: TGTGCCAGCAGAACCTACCCGGGACTAGCGGGAGCGGATGGAAATGAGCAGTTCTTC.

A word on this clonotype: A much larger clone lies one base from this, so it may be a read error. This rearrangement joins TRBV12-3 or TRBV12-4 to TRBJ2-1; possibly TRBD2 for D (6 bases). Trimming took 5 bases from V and 6 from J, leaving 20 bases between them. The CDR3 covers 16 residues. The CDR3 region is CASSRPGSKIRNEQFF. The CDR3 DNA reads as TGTGCCAGCAGTCGTCCCGGGAGCAAGATCCGCAATGAGCAGTTCTTC.

The rearrangement uses TRBV15 and TRBJ1-4; 9 bases are a match to TRBD1. J gave up 3 bases and V 6 bases, and 5 bases lay outside the gene matches. Germline CDR1 reads LNHNV; CDR2 reads YYDKDF (reference sequence). This CDR3 has 15 amino acids. CDR3 nucleotide sequence: TGTGCCACCAGAGAGGACAGGGGTGCTAATGAAAAACTGTTTTTT. Encoded protein: CATREDRGANEKLFF. Looking up the rest from reference TRBV15 and TRBJ1-4 gives the full variable domain: DAMVIQNPRYQVTQFGKPVTLSCSQTLNHNVMYWYQQKSSQAPKLLFHYYDKDFNNEADTPDNFQSRRPNTSFCFLDIRSPGLGDTAMYLCATREDRGANEKLFFGSGTQLSVL.

This clonotype has a handful of counts. The CDR3 region has the DNA TGTGCCAGCAGCTTACTACGGGATACACTAGCCAAAAACATTCAGTACTTC. It specifies CASSLLRDTLAKNIQYF. The rearrangement uses TRBV11-2 and TRBJ2-4, with D perhaps TRBD2 (5 bases). The CDR3 consists of 17 residues. The germline CDR1 and CDR2 sequences are SGHAT and FQNNGV. Trimming pared 2 bases from V and 0 bases from J, leaving 14 bases between.

Worth noting for this clonotype: A much larger clone differs from this one at a single base, so this may be a read error. This chain joins TRBV29-1 and TRBJ2-1, with 10 nucleotides matching TRBD1. V shed 7 bases, J shed 10 bases, and the junction held 10 bases outside the gene matches. CDR1 is SQVTM, CDR2 ANQGSEA, per germline. The CDR3 is 13 residues long. Here the CDR3 DNA reads TGCAGCGCCACGAGGGACAGGGGCCGCGAGCAGTTCTTC. It codes for CSATRDRGREQFF.

J is TRBJ1-4 and V is TRBV25-1, with TRBD1 as a possible D gene (6 bases). V lost 1 base and J 6 bases, leaving 12 bases between the germline ends. This CDR3 is 15 amino acids long. The germline V gene has CDR1 MGHDK and CDR2 SYGVNS. The CDR3 sequence: CASSESRGAYEKLFF. The CDR3 nucleotides read TGTGCCAGCAGTGAATCCAGGGGTGCATATGAAAAACTGTTTTTT.

This clonotype has just a few counts. The genes are TRBV29-1 and TRBJ1-4; tentatively, D is TRBD1 (5 bases). The germline V gene encodes CDR1 SQVTM and CDR2 ANQGSEA. With 4 bases removed from V and 4 bases from J, the gap between germline ends came to 13 bases. The CDR3 length is 14 residues. CDR3 residues: CSVVEGPHNEKLFF. The CDR3 nucleotides read TGCAGCGTTGTGGAGGGGCCTCATAATGAAAAACTGTTTTTT.

The V gene is TRBV27, the J gene TRBJ1-2, with D perhaps matching TRBD1 (6 bases). V was pared by 3 bases and J by 7 bases, with 18 bases between. The germline gives CDR1 MNHEY, CDR2 SMNVEV (reference sequence). The CDR3 is 15 residues long. CDR3 bases: TGTGCCAGCAGTTTGACCCGACAGGCGCATAGTGGCTACACCTTC. Amino acids: CASSLTRQAHSGYTF.

This clonotype was recorded only once. This chain links TRBV7-3 with TRBJ1-1; no firm D call. The CDR3 is 13 residues long. Germline-derived CDR1 and CDR2 are SGHTA and FQGTGA. Between the trimmed V and J ends, which lost 3 bases and 0 bases, there was a span of 5 bases. This CDR3 reads CASSFFVNTEAFF. CDR3 coding DNA: TGTGCCAGCAGCTTTTTCGTGAACACTGAAGCTTTCTTT.

This clonotype came up once. The V gene is TRBV7-9, the J gene TRBJ1-4; 9 bases match TRBD1. Germline lookup yields CDR1 SEHNR and CDR2 FQNEAQ (reference sequence). The CDR3 consists of 15 residues. Trimming cost V 5 bases and J 1 base; bases outside gene matches: 2. The CDR3 loop reads CASSRQGVTNEKLFF. CDR3 nucleotide sequence: TGTGCCAGCAGCAGACAGGGGGTAACTAATGAAAAACTGTTTTTT.

This clonotype was found a few times. J is TRBJ2-1 and V is TRBV29-1, with a weak D call TRBD1 (6 bases). CDR1 SQVTM and CDR2 ANQGSEA come from the germline V gene. V lost 6 bases and J lost 4, with 16 bases in between. The CDR3 length is 14 residues. The CDR3 nucleotides read TGCAGCGTCGTCGAACAGGGTCTATACAATGAGCAGTTCTTC. Translating it yields CSVVEQGLYNEQFF.

The chain recombines TRBV20-1 with TRBJ2-1; 7 bases are shared with TRBD2. Germline CDR1 and CDR2: DFQATT and SNEGSKA (reference sequence). With V trimmed by 1 base and J by 3 bases, 6 bases remained unmatched. This CDR3 is 15 amino acids long. In DNA form, the CDR3 reads TGCAGTGCTAGAGGGTCTAGCGGAGGCTACAATGAGCAGTTCTTC. Translation: CSARGSSGGYNEQFF.

This rearrangement joins TRBV29-1 to TRBJ2-7; 13 nucleotides match TRBD2. Trimming cost V 7 bases and J 0 bases; bases outside gene matches: 12. Germline CDR1 reads SQVTM; CDR2 reads ANQGSEA. This CDR3 region has 17 residues. In DNA form, the CDR3 reads TGCAGCGGCTACCTTGTCGGGACTAGCGGGAACTCCTACGAGCAGTACTTC. Protein product: CSGYLVGTSGNSYEQYF.

The J gene is TRBJ2-7, the V gene TRBV7-9; a possible D gene is TRBD1 (6 bases). The CDR3 contains 14 residues. V was trimmed by 2 bases and J by 6 bases, leaving 14 bases between them. The germline CDR1 and CDR2 sequences are SEHNR and FQNEAQ (reference sequence). Here the CDR3 reads CASSLQGMTSEQYF. For the CDR3, the DNA is TGTGCCAGCAGCTTACAGGGGATGACCAGCGAGCAGTACTTC.

This clonotype was detected only a few times. CDR3 amino acids: CASSSGPGEQYF. Written as DNA, the CDR3 is TGTGCCAGCAGTTCTGGGCCGGGAGAGCAGTACTTC. V gene TRBV12-3 or TRBV12-4 combines with J gene TRBJ2-7, with D possibly matching TRBD2 (5 bases). Trimming left V 4 bases short and J 7 bases short, with 11 bases between. The CDR3 is made up of 12 amino acids.

This clonotype appeared many times. V usage is TRBV20-1 and J usage is TRBJ2-7, with D perhaps matching TRBD1 (5 bases). Trimming left V 1 base short and J 1 base short, with 14 bases between. The CDR3 spans 15 residues. Germline V gives CDR1 DFQATT, CDR2 SNEGSKA (reference sequence). The CDR3 DNA reads TGCAGTGCTAGAGCCCTCGGACAAATATCCTACGAGCAGTACTTC. It yields the protein CSARALGQISYEQYF.

The CDR3 spells CASSLSSAYSNQPQHF. For the CDR3, the DNA is TGTGCCAGCAGTTTAAGTTCCGCTTATAGCAATCAGCCCCAGCATTTT. J is TRBJ1-5 and V is TRBV27; D is ambiguous. CDR1 and CDR2 from the germline V gene are MNHEY and SMNVEV (reference sequence). The CDR3 runs to 16 residues. V was pared by 2 bases and J by 0 bases, with 11 bases between.

The chain links TRBV7-9 to TRBJ2-1, with 13 nucleotides matching TRBD2. This CDR3 contains 16 residues. With V trimmed by 5 bases and J by 6 bases, 7 bases remained unmatched. Germline CDR1 is SEHNR and CDR2 is FQNEAQ (reference sequence). CDR3 residues: CASSPTSGREGNEQFF. Here the CDR3 DNA reads TGTGCCAGCAGCCCAACTAGCGGGAGGGAGGGCAATGAGCAGTTCTTC.

This chain links TRBV4-2 with TRBJ2-1; D might be TRBD2 (5 bases). Per the germline V gene, CDR1 is LGHNA and CDR2 is YNFKEQ. CDR3 length: 15 residues. Trimming took off 1 base at V and 8 bases at J, with 15 bases between the two ends. For the CDR3, the DNA is TGTGCCAGCAGCCAAGGGTGGAGAGGGTGGGATGAGCAGTTCTTC. Its translation: CASSQGWRGWDEQFF.